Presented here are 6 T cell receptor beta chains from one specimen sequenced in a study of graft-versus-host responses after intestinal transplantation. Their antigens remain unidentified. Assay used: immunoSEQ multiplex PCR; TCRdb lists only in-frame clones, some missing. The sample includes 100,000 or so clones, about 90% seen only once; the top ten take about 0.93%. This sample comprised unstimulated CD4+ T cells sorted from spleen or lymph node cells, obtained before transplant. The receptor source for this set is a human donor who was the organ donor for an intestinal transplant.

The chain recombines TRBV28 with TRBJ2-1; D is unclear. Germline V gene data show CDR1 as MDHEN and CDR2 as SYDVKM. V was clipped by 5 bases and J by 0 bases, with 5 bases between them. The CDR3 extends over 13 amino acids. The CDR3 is CASSPSSYNEQFF. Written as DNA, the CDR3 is TGTGCCAGCAGTCCGAGCTCCTACAATGAGCAGTTCTTC.

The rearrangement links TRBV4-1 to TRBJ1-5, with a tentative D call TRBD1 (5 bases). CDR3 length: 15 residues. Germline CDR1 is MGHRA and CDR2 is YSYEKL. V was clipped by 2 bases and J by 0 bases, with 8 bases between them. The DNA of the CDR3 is TGCGCCAGCAGCCAAAACACAGGTAGCAATCAGCCCCAGCATTTT. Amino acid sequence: CASSQNTGSNQPQHF.

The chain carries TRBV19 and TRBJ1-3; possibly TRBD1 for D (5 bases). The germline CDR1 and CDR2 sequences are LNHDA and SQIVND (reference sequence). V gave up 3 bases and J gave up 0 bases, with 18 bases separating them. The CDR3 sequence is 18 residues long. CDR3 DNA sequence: TGTGCCAGTAGTATTCTTTCTAGGGACCTACACTCTGGAAACACCATATATTTT. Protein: CASSILSRDLHSGNTIYF.

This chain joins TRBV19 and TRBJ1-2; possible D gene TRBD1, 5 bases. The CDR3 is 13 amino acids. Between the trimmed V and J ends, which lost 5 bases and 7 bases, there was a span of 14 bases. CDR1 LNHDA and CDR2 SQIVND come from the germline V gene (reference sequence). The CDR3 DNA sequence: TGTGCCAGTAGTGACCCCAGGGCGGGTGGCTACACCTTC. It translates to CASSDPRAGGYTF.

As DNA, the CDR3 is TGTGCCAGCACTCTGAAAGACGGGTGGGGCTACACCTTC. This encodes CASTLKDGWGYTF. The genes are TRBV6-1 and TRBJ1-2, with unresolved D. The germline V gene encodes CDR1 MNHNS and CDR2 SASEGT. The CDR3 spans 13 residues. Deletions cut 7 bases from V and 8 bases from J, with 17 bases between.

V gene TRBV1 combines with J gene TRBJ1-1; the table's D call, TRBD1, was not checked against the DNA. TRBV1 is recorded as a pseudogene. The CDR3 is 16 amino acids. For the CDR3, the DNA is TGCACCAGCAGCCAAGATGTTGGGGCCTGGAACACTGAAGCTTTCTTT. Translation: CTSSQDVGAWNTEAFF.